This T cell receptor (beta chain) was identified in a study of CD8+ T cells in alopecia areata. The germline V gene has CDR1 SGDLS and CDR2 YYNGEE. This CDR3 is built from 17 residues. The V end was cut by 0 bases, the J end by 8 bases, with 23 bases between. Extraction and reverse transcription of RNA yielded cDNA as the sequencing template. Profiling relied on immunoSEQ multiplex PCR, and the TCRdb table lists in-frame clones only, not all of them. Found here are under 300,000 clones, about 68% of them singletons; the top ten hold more than 0.95%. The input for sequencing was CD4+ T cells sorted from blood, taken at week 0. The chain combines TRBV9 with TRBJ1-2; possibly TRBD1 for D (5 bases). The sequence derives from a human donor with alopecia areata. The CDR3 region is CASSVEVHGTHQLGYTF. CDR3 coding DNA: TGTGCCAGCAGCGTAGAAGTTCACGGGACCCACCAACTGGGCTACACCTTC. Filled out from reference TRBV9 and TRBJ1-2, the complete variable domain reads DSGVTQTPKHLITATGQRVTLRCSPRSGDLSVYWYQQSLDQGLQFLIQYYNGEERAKGNILERFSAQQFPDLHSELNLSSLELGDSALYFCASSVEVHGTHQLGYTFGSGTRLTVV.